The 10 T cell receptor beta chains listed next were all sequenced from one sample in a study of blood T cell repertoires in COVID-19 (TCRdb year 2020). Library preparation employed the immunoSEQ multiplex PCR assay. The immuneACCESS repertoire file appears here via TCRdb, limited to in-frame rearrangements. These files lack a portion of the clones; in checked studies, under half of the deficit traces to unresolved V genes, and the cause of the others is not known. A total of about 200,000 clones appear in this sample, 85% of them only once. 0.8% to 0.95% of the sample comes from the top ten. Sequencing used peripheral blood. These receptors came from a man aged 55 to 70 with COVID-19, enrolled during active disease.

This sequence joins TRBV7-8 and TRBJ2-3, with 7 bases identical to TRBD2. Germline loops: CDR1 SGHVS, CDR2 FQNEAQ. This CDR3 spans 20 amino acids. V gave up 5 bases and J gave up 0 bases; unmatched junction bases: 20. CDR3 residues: CASSQRRGMVGTTSTDTQYF. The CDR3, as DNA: TGTGCCAGCAGCCAGAGGCGGGGGATGGTGGGAACTACTAGCACAGATACGCAGTATTTT.

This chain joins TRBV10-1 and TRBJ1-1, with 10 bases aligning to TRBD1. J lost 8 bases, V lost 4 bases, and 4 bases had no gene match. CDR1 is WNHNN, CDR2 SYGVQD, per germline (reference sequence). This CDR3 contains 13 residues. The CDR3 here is CASSAGTGVEAFF. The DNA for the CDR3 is TGCGCCAGCAGTGCCGGGACAGGGGTCGAAGCTTTCTTT.

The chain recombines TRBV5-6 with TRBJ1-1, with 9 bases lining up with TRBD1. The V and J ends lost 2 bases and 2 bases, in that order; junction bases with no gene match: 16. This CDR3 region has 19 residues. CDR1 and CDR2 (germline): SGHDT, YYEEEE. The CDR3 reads CASSLGPGTGIGRNTEAFF. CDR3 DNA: TGTGCCAGCAGCTTAGGCCCCGGGACAGGGATAGGACGAAACACTGAAGCTTTCTTT.

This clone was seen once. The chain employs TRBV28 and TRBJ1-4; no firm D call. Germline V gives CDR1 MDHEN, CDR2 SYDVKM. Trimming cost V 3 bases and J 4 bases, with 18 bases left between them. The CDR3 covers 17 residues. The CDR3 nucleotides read TGTGCCAGCAGTTTTTTGGTAGGAGGTACCTTTAATGAAAAACTGTTTTTT. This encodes CASSFLVGGTFNEKLFF.

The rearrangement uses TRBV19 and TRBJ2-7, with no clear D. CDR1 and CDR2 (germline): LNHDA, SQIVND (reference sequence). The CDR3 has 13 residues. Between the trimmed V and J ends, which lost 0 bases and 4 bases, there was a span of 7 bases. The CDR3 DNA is TGTGCCAGTAGTATAGAGGGCCGGTACGAGCAGTACTTC. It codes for CASSIEGRYEQYF.

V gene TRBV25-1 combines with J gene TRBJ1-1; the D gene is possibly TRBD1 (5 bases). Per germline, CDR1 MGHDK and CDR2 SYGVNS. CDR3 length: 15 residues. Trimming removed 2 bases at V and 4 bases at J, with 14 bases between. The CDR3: CASSEGPGSSTEAFF. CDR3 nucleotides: TGTGCCAGCAGTGAAGGCCCAGGGTCGAGCACTGAAGCTTTCTTT.

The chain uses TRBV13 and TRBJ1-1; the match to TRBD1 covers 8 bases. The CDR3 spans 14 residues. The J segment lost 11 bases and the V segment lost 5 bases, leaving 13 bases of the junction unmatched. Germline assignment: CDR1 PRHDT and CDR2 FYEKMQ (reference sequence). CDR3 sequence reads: CASSTPRTGFGAFF. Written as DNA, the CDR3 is TGTGCCAGCAGCACCCCACGGACAGGGTTCGGTGCTTTCTTT. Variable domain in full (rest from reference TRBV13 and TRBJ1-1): AAGVIQSPRHLIKEKRETATLKCYPIPRHDTVYWYQQGPGQDPQFLISFYEKMQSDKGSIPDRFSAQQFSDYHSELNMSSLELGDSALYFCASSTPRTGFGAFFGQGTRLTVV.

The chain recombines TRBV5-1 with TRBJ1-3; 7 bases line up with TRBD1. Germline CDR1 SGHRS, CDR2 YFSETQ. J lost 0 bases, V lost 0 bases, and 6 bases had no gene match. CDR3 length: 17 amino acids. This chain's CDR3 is CASSLDSGGNSGNTIYF. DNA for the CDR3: TGCGCCAGCAGCTTGGATTCAGGGGGGAACTCTGGAAACACCATATATTTT.

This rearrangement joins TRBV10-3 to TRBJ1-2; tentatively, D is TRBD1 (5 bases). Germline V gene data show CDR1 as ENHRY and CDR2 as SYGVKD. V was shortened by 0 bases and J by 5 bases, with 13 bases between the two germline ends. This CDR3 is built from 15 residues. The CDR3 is CAISESSGSTYGYTF. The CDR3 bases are TGTGCCATCAGTGAGTCTTCAGGGTCCACGTATGGCTACACCTTC.

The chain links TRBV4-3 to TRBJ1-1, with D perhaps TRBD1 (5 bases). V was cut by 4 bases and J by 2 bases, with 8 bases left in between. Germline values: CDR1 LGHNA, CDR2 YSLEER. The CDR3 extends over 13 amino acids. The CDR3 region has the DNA TGCGCCAGCAGCCCTGGACACAACACTGAAGCTTTCTTT. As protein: CASSPGHNTEAFF.